What follows are 2 T cell receptor beta chains derived from one specimen sequenced in a study of blood T cell repertoires in COVID-19. Some clones are missing from TCRdb's copy, which holds only in-frame ones; the method was immunoSEQ multiplex PCR. The table lists about 330,000 clones, roughly 89% of them singletons. Specimen: peripheral blood. The receptors come from a man aged 25-45 years with COVID-19, enrolled during active disease.

CDR3 loop: CSAHREGNEQYF. Here the CDR3 DNA reads TGCAGCGCGCACAGGGAGGGCAACGAGCAGTACTTC. The chain joins TRBV29-1 to TRBJ2-7; TRBD2 is a possible D gene (7 bases). The CDR3 has 12 amino acids. V lost 7 bases and J lost 5, with 15 bases in between. Per germline, CDR1 SQVTM and CDR2 ANQGSEA.

This clone was counted between two and nine times. The rearrangement joins TRBV27 to TRBJ1-2; D ambiguous. The V gene lost 6 bases and the J gene lost 1 base, with 9 bases spanning the gap. Germline loops: CDR1 MNHEY, CDR2 SMNVEV (reference sequence). The CDR3 has 13 residues. CDR3 residues: CASSPSSNYGYTF. CDR3 sequence (DNA): TGTGCCAGCAGCCCCTCCAGTAACTATGGCTACACCTTC.